This T cell receptor (beta chain) was profiled in a study of cytomegalovirus exposure and HLA in healthy donors. This clone has only a few counts. The target antigen is unknown. Study-level results: Data from an earlier analysis indicated that most TCR beta V segments were productive either about 87% or about 30% of the time. With later analysis, a missense DCLRE1C variant became linked to TCR beta V- and J-gene trimming.

This CDR3 spans 17 amino acids. Germline-derived CDR1 and CDR2 are SGHRS and YFSETQ. V lost 4 bases to trimming and J lost 0 bases; unmatched junction nucleotides: 10. With 60 Vbeta and 13 Jbeta primers, the PCR was carried out. Assay used: immunoSEQ multiplex PCR; TCRdb lists only in-frame clones, some missing. The table records around 61,000 clones, around 68% of them present only once. Sequencing was performed on PBMCs. The chain has TRBV5-1 and TRBJ1-3, with TRBD1 matching 7 bases. The origin of this receptor is a man between 40 and 49 years old in good health and CMV-seropositive. CDR3 region: CASSPDPQGDSGNTIYF. The CDR3 bases are TGCGCCAGCAGCCCGGACCCCCAGGGGGACTCTGGAAACACCATATATTTT.